This T cell receptor (beta chain) was sequenced during a study of cytomegalovirus exposure and HLA in healthy donors (dated by TCRdb to 2015 to 2018). With respect to the entire study: An earlier analysis of approximately 590 of the donors reported 250 to 300 Gb of sequence data and 117 million unique TCR beta sequences from roughly 180 million T cells. The genetic ancestry cluster associated with self-reported Caucasian donors included roughly four fifths of the roughly 400 genotyped donors. The study was designed to test whether signatures of past pathogen exposure could be identified by cataloging public T cell receptors. All discovery cohort repertoires had been generated on a single sequencing platform. In a later analysis, previously published TCR beta repertoires from 670 or so donors were re-analyzed and high-resolution HLA genotyping was added so that TCR occurrence patterns could be studied. Among around 400 genotyped donors of the cohort, an average of approximately 240,000 unique TCR beta nucleotide sequences was sequenced per donor, of which about 20% were non-productive. Donor age, sex, ethnicity and CMV serostatus were compiled together with the repertoire data. Roughly 300 gigabases of sequencing data and 91 million or so unique TCR sequences made up an early release that covered approximately 700 HLA-typed donors. A later genetic analysis used genome-wide SNP genotypes for about 55% of the 666 donors, treating that subset as a discovery cohort. The number of typed donors differed by locus: roughly 629-640 for A, B, C, DRB1 and DQB1; some 500 for DQA1; around 580 for DPA1; and about 450 for DPB1. In addition to the first cohort of 650 to 750 subjects, a separate validation cohort of approximately 130 different subjects was used. High-throughput TCR immunosequencing, statistical association of individual TCRs with disease status, and machine learning were combined to predict cytomegalovirus infection status. An earlier analysis of roughly 580 of the donors used high-throughput TCR beta sequencing to judge whether each TCR beta V gene segment behaved as functional or pseudogenic. Rather than drawing on any new phenotypic data, the later analysis identified candidate immune exposures from TCR beta sequences and the way those sequences occurred across donors. The study used immunosequencing to profile the T cell repertoires of several hundred subjects and linked those repertoires to cytomegalovirus serostatus. HLA typing covered class I and class II loci at four-digit resolution. Five DR-DQ haplotypes were treated as single units for association and clustering because of strong linkage in the cohort. Overall study outcomes, separate from this receptor: In a later analysis, the rate of TCR association differed among HLA loci, with DRB1 alleles having the most associated TCRs and HLA-C alleles having the fewest. In vitro tests confirmed that a few of the cytomegalovirus-associated TCR beta chains recognize cytomegalovirus antigens. In the study, some 160 TCR beta chains were listed as associated with cytomegalovirus. Most TCR sequences were seen in very few donors, while some public TCRs were found in many individuals. A group of highly shared sequence variants was considered likely to be a technical artifact of the sequencing pipeline. Linkage disequilibrium might explain the correlated functional status among segregating V segments, but an unknown experimental factor could not be ruled out. Immune exposure information for the cohort was limited to CMV serostatus. A later genetic analysis associated a missense DCLRE1C variant with V-gene and J-gene trimming of TCR beta chains, and an independent cohort replicated the association. This cohort had only TCR beta chains sequenced, and the lack of alpha or paired-chain data limited which features could be detected. When HLA alleles, especially DR and DQ, strongly co-occurred, TCR associations were difficult to assign to individual alleles. Because HLA typing was unavailable for some donors at each locus, only the typed subset was used in association tests. In an earlier analysis of 500 to 650 of the donors, most TCR beta V segments appeared in productive rearrangements about 90% or about 30% of the time, broadly matching IMGT annotations. Most CMV-associated TCR beta chains appeared to be HLA-restricted in a later analysis, and the HLA associations seemed to be driven largely by CMV exposure. It was suggested by the authors that the approach could potentially be generalized to other disease states and immunological phenotypes. A further reported finding was that TCR beta sequences accurately predicted the HLA-A and HLA-B alleles for most subjects in the first cohort. In a later analysis, HLA-associated TCR beta chains were found to be more clonally expanded and to have lower generation probabilities than equally common non-associated chains. According to a later genetic analysis, donors in an Asian-associated ancestry cluster had fewer N-insertions in productive TCRs than the approximately 670-donor mean. The earlier analysis of a few hundred of the donors excluded over 15 rarely observed V segments, including chromosome 9 orphons, because counts were too low. Cytomegalovirus status was reported to be diagnosed by the classifier with high specificity and sensitivity in both the original and validation cohorts. According to a later analysis, parvovirus B19, influenza, CMV and Epstein-Barr virus appeared linked to several top co-occurrence clusters. Specific HLA alleles were associated with 18,000 or so TCR beta sequences at a false discovery rate of 0.05 in a later analysis. Presence/absence analyses assumed roughly uniform sequencing depth across donors, an assumption that may not hold. Some IMGT-functional V segments, including TRBV6-2 and TRBV6-3, could not be distinguished by the 87-base-pair reads and were therefore excluded.

Libraries were prepared through the immunoSEQ multiplex PCR assay. The multiplex PCR relied on a mix of 60 forward primers for TCR Vbeta segments and 13 reverse primers for TCR Jbeta segments. A multiplex PCR assay on genomic DNA amplified the CDR3 region of rearranged TCR beta genes. The Illumina HiSeq System was used to sequence the amplified TCR beta libraries as 87-base-pair reads. In the authors' own workflow: A later analysis tallied around 82 million unique TCR beta chains across the 666 repertoires, and some 12 million of those chains were shared by two or more donors. Raw reads were error-corrected and collapsed into unique sequences with a nearest-neighbor algorithm that merged closely related sequences to remove PCR and sequencing errors. V, D and J gene segments were assigned by aligning CDR3 sequences to IMGT reference sequences. For a sequence to be retained, a match of at least six nucleotides was required to both a V gene segment and a J gene segment. Rearrangements were classified as productive when the CDR3 lacked stop codons and remained in frame with V and J, and all other rearrangements were classified as non-productive. Following IMGT convention, CDR3 was defined as the stretch from the second conserved V-encoded cysteine to the conserved J-encoded phenylalanine. The earlier analysis of about 590 of the donors excluded sequences that lacked an unambiguous match to a single V gene segment. An earlier analysis of a few hundred of the donors called V segments functional above 56.7% productive rearrangements and segregating when the between-donor standard deviation exceeded 5%. A statistical classification framework was built for diagnosing cytomegalovirus status from the catalog of TCR beta chain sequences. In a later analysis, TCR nucleotide sequences were compared against IMGT/GENE-DB human TR gene sequences so that V and J genes could be assigned. A later analysis assigned CDR3 sequences and most-parsimonious VDJ recombination scenarios with the TCRdist pipeline. A later analysis defined each TCR beta chain by its CDR3 amino acid sequence plus V-gene family, and excluded reads lacking a unique V-gene family. To address suspected cross-contamination and a sequencing artifact, a later analysis removed roughly 580 highly shared, low-generation-probability nucleotide sequences. In a later analysis, a clonal expansion index was calculated for each public chain from normalized within-repertoire ranks of inferred template counts. In a later analysis, generation probabilities were computed using a VDJ recombination model fitted to out-of-frame rearrangements, and the results were checked against IGoR. In a later analysis, hypergeometric tests were used to score TCR-TCR, TCR-HLA and TCR-CMV co-occurrence, with a repertoire-size bias correction applied to TCR pairs. In a later analysis, false discovery rates were estimated by permuting HLA or CMV assignments 20 times. In a later analysis, co-occurring TCRs were grouped using DBSCAN, and TCRdist sequence similarity was added for clustering within HLA-allele-positive subsets. Repertoires with fewer than 30,000 or more than 120,000 public chains were left out of co-occurrence clustering, as were four to six repertoires with anomalous nucleotide sharing. As stored in TCRdb, this immuneACCESS dataset retains in-frame rearrangements with V and J assigned. A fraction of the clones does not appear; measured against another copy, unresolved V genes explain less than half of the discrepancy, and the remainder lacks a known reason. V and J calls and clone size are copied from that table; D and trimming were computed from the DNA. The sample contains some 110,000 clones, around 64% of them found a single time. Roughly 2.2% of the sample goes to the ten largest clones.

On this clone: No antigen is known for it. Base qualities were left out, and no much larger clone turns up one base away.

The cohort consisted of 600 or so healthy bone marrow donors. At the time of sampling, every cohort member was nominally healthy, though immune exposures that went unrecorded were likely present. The donor tested CMV seronegative, placing the donor among the 350 or so seronegative members of the cohort. A peripheral blood sample was collected from each donor, and TCR beta sequencing was performed on peripheral blood mononuclear cells. Genomic DNA was extracted from the blood cell samples with the Qiagen DNeasy Blood Extraction Kit. CDR1 and CDR2, looked up from the germline V gene, are SGHTA and FQGNSA. From the cysteine up to the phenylalanine, the CDR3 has a length of 16 residues. This entry keeps only the CDR3 DNA: 48 bases, framed from base 1. The germline V end is reduced by 6 bases and the J end by 0 bases; junction bases left unmatched: 7.

The clonotype was recovered from a woman aged 30 to 39 in good health and CMV-seronegative. In this chain, TRBV7-2 is recombined with TRBJ1-4; 7 junctional bases match TRBD1. Sequencing was performed on PBMCs. The CDR3 here reads CASRRGQTSTNEKLFF. Read as DNA, the sequence is TGTGCCAGCAGGAGGGGACAGACGTCAACTAATGAAAAACTGTTTTTT.